The 31 T cell receptor beta chains listed next were all sequenced from one sample in a study of breast tumors, draining lymph nodes, adjacent tissues. TCRdb passed the multiplex PCR reads through MiXCR, listing each CDR3 protein once. Of roughly 120,000 distinct CDR3 sequences in the sample, approximately 20% are singletons; the top ten hold roughly 3.5%. Axillary draining lymph nodes of breast cancer patients supplied the node samples. Sequencing used axillary lymph node tissue. Receptor source: a female donor with breast cancer. Some clones in this sample may be carry-over from other donors' samples.

This clonotype was found many times. The rearrangement uses TRBV9 and TRBJ2-3, with unresolved D. Germline V gene sequence: CDR1 SGDLS, CDR2 YYNGEE. The CDR3 spans 15 residues. V lost 4 bases and J 0 bases, leaving 12 bases between the germline ends. CDR3 protein: CASSPRTVSTDTQYF. The CDR3 nucleotides read TGTGCCAGCAGCCCCCGGACGGTGAGCACAGATACGCAGTATTTT.

This clonotype was seen ten or more times. The gene calls are TRBV5-1 and TRBJ2-2; TRBD1 matches 9 bases. Germline V gene data show CDR1 as SGHRS and CDR2 as YFSETQ. This CDR3 is built from 16 residues. The junction had 7 bases not matched to a gene; V was cut back by 3 bases and J by 4 bases. CDR3: CASSYAGTGITGELFF. DNA for the CDR3: TGCGCCAGCAGCTACGCCGGGACAGGGATCACCGGGGAGCTGTTTTTT.

This clonotype was counted ten times or more. This chain connects TRBV5-4 to TRBJ2-1; 7 nucleotides line up with TRBD2. CDR1 and CDR2 from the germline V gene are SGHNT and YYREEE (reference sequence). CDR3 length equals 16 residues. V was pared by 4 bases and J by 5 bases, with 12 bases of the junction left unmatched. CDR3 sequence (DNA): TGTGCCAGCAGCACGGGGCGACTAGCACTAGACAATGAGCAGTTCTTC. This encodes CASSTGRLALDNEQFF.

In regard to this clonotype: A much bigger clone sits one base away, suggesting this may be a read error. The conserved phenylalanine or tryptophan is not found at the CDR3 terminus, so this likely reflects a read error. The gene calls are TRBV19 and TRBJ2-1; 9 nucleotides align to TRBD2. J lost 9 bases, V lost 8 bases, and 11 bases had no gene match. Germline-derived CDR1 and CDR2 are LNHDA and SQIVND (reference sequence). This CDR3 is built from 14 residues. The DNA for the CDR3 is TGTGCCAGTGCCGCTCTAGCGGGGCGGGGTGAGCAGTTCCTC. It encodes CASAALAGRGEQFL.

This clonotype has at least ten counts. The chain is built from TRBV6-5 and TRBJ1-2; 9 positions match TRBD1. The germline CDR1 and CDR2 sequences are MNHEY and SVGAGI. This CDR3 contains 13 residues. The trim removed 5 bases at V and 7 bases at J, leaving 5 bases unmatched. The CDR3 region is CASSLRQGGGYTF. The CDR3, as DNA: TGTGCCAGCAGTCTCCGACAGGGGGGTGGCTACACCTTC.

The sample holds many counts of this clonotype. V is TRBV28 and J is TRBJ1-2; unclear D gene. The CDR3 totals 12 residues. Trimming cost V 8 bases and J 2 bases, with 9 bases left between them. Germline loops: CDR1 MDHEN, CDR2 SYDVKM. The CDR3 is CASQRKNYGYTF. CDR3 sequence (DNA): TGTGCCAGCCAAAGGAAGAACTATGGCTACACCTTC.

This clonotype was counted many times. The J gene is TRBJ2-1, the V gene TRBV7-9; a weak D match, TRBD1 (6 bases). The CDR3 extends over 12 amino acids. Trimming left V 5 bases short and J 5 bases short, with 7 bases between. Germline V gives CDR1 SEHNR, CDR2 FQNEAQ (reference sequence). The CDR3, as DNA: TGTGCCAGCAGCGCAGGGGACAATGAGCAGTTCTTC. Translated: CASSAGDNEQFF.

Concerning this clonotype: This may arise from a read error, as a much more abundant clone is one base away. The chain joins TRBV20-1 to TRBJ2-3; no clear D. Germline V CDR1 and CDR2: DFQATT, SNEGSKA (reference sequence). This CDR3 contains 13 residues. CDR3 sequence reads: CSAKLHRTDAQYF. As DNA, the CDR3 is TGCAGTGCTAAACTCCACCGCACAGATGCGCAGTATTTT.

About this clonotype: Germline and junction disagree at one end, which may indicate a read error. The V and J genes are TRBV20-1 and TRBJ2-5; 8 nucleotides match TRBD2. The CDR3 sequence is 15 residues long. Germline V lookup: CDR1 DFQATT, CDR2 SNEGSKA (reference sequence). The DNA of the CDR3 is TGCAGTGCCAGAGATCCAGGACTAGCTACAGAGACCCAGTACTTC. Protein sequence: CSARDPGLATETQYF.

This clonotype was found a few times. This sequence may be a read error, since a much larger clone differs from it by one base. This chain uses TRBV4-1 with TRBJ2-5; D is unresolved. The CDR3 spans 14 residues. The germline V gene encodes CDR1 MGHRA and CDR2 YSYEKL. V lost 6 bases to trimming and J lost 5 bases, with 16 bases between them. The CDR3 DNA sequence: TGCGCCAGCAGTCAGGCAGGCCTCGTGGAGACCCAGTACTTC. Protein sequence: CASSQAGLVETQYF.

This clonotype has a count of ten or more. This chain uses TRBV7-2 with TRBJ2-7, with D perhaps matching TRBD1 (5 bases). This CDR3 has 15 amino acids. Trimming left V 1 base short and J 2 bases short, with 12 bases between. Germline CDR1 and CDR2: SGHTA and FQGNSA. The CDR3 DNA is TGTGCCAGCAGCTTAGGTAGGGGCGAAACCTACGAGCAGTACTTC. Protein: CASSLGRGETYEQYF.

This clonotype was counted many times. V is TRBV5-1 and J is TRBJ2-1; D could derive from TRBD1 or TRBD2 (5 bases each). Germline values: CDR1 SGHRS, CDR2 YFSETQ. There are 14 residues in the CDR3. V was shortened by 0 bases and J by 5 bases, with 9 bases between the two germline ends. This CDR3 reads CASSLVGDHNEQFF. Written as DNA, the CDR3 is TGCGCCAGCAGCTTGGTAGGGGACCACAATGAGCAGTTCTTC.

About this clonotype: At one boundary the junction diverges from the germline segment, which might be a read error. The chain has TRBV3-1 and TRBJ1-2, with 7 bases matching TRBD1. This CDR3 spans 12 amino acids. CDR1 is LGHDT and CDR2 is YNNKEL in the germline V gene (reference sequence). In DNA form, the CDR3 reads TGTGCCAGCAGCTCTACAGGGGATGGCAACACCTTC. Translating it yields CASSSTGDGNTF.

This clonotype has at least ten counts. The chain uses TRBV4-1 and TRBJ2-2; unclear D gene. The germline V and J ends were trimmed by 0 bases and 4 bases, with 12 bases remaining between them. The germline V gene encodes CDR1 MGHRA and CDR2 YSYEKL. CDR3 length equals 16 residues. CDR3 residues: CASSQDPAGLTGELFF. CDR3 coding DNA: TGCGCCAGCAGCCAAGATCCCGCTGGGCTCACCGGGGAGCTGTTTTTT.

There are many counts of this clonotype. The V gene is TRBV20-1, the J gene TRBJ2-1; no firm D call. This CDR3 region has 12 residues. V was trimmed by 4 bases and J by 3 bases, leaving 7 bases between them. CDR1 and CDR2 (germline): DFQATT, SNEGSKA (reference sequence). DNA for the CDR3: TGCAGTGCTAATGTGCTCTACAATGAGCAGTTCTTC. It translates to CSANVLYNEQFF.

About this clonotype itself: Just one base apart from a much larger clone, this may be a read error. This chain joins TRBV6-1 and TRBJ1-2; D gene unclear. Looked up from germline, CDR1 is MNHNS and CDR2 is SASEGT. The CDR3 has 13 amino acids. The CDR3 loop reads CASSEAAGDGCTF. In DNA form, the CDR3 reads TGTGCCAGCAGTGAAGCGGCTGGGGATGGCTGCACCTTC.

The sample holds many counts of this clonotype. The chain combines TRBV6-5 with TRBJ2-7; 8 nucleotides align to TRBD1. Germline V gene sequence: CDR1 MNHEY, CDR2 SVGAGI. This CDR3 has 15 residues. V dropped 6 bases and J dropped 2; count of bases not matched to a gene: 9. DNA for the CDR3: TGTGCCAGCAGCCCCACCAGGGGGCAAGCCTACGAGCAGTACTTC. It translates to CASSPTRGQAYEQYF.

As for this clonotype: This may stem from a read error, because a much larger clone lies one nucleotide away. This chain joins TRBV7-9 and TRBJ1-4; no clear D gene. The germline V gene has CDR1 SEHNR and CDR2 FQNEAQ (reference sequence). The CDR3 is 13 amino acids. Deletions cut 3 bases from V and 8 bases from J, with 10 bases between. The CDR3 coding sequence is TGTGCCAGCAGCTTGGCTCAGGCAGAAAAACTGTTTTTT. This encodes CASSLAQAEKLFF.

This clonotype appeared many times. The V gene is TRBV24-1, the J gene TRBJ2-7; 7 nucleotides match TRBD1. The CDR3 has 13 residues. The ends lost 5 bases at V and 6 bases at J; junction bases unmatched: 6. Germline CDR1 reads KGHDR; CDR2 reads SFDVKD. CDR3 DNA sequence: TGTGCCACCAGTGGAACGACAGGGACCGAGCAGTACTTC. This gives the protein CATSGTTGTEQYF.

In this sample, this clonotype turned up many times. The gene calls are TRBV9 and TRBJ2-3, with 10 bases identical to TRBD2. From germline, CDR1 is SGDLS and CDR2 YYNGEE. CDR3 length: 16 amino acids. Trimming took 3 bases from V and 0 from J; bases not matched to a gene: 4. This chain's CDR3 is CASSDSGGTSTDTQYF. For the CDR3, the DNA is TGTGCCAGCAGCGATAGCGGGGGGACTAGCACAGATACGCAGTATTTT.

There are many counts of this clonotype. The genes are TRBV20-1 and TRBJ2-5, with D hard to call. This CDR3 comprises 13 residues. V shed 0 bases and J shed 7 bases, with 12 bases lying between them. Germline V gene data show CDR1 as DFQATT and CDR2 as SNEGSKA (reference sequence). The CDR3 loop reads CSAREGGPGTQYF. The CDR3 DNA sequence: TGCAGTGCTAGAGAGGGCGGCCCCGGGACCCAGTACTTC.

In this sample, this clonotype turned up many times. This chain connects TRBV9 to TRBJ2-3, with 11 nucleotides matching TRBD1. The CDR3 extends over 17 amino acids. The germline gives CDR1 SGDLS, CDR2 YYNGEE. Losses at the gene ends were 0 bases for V and 3 bases for J; bases not matched to a gene: 6. The chain's CDR3 is CASSVAGTGGLTDTQYF. In nucleotides, the CDR3 is TGTGCCAGCAGCGTAGCCGGGACAGGGGGGTTGACAGATACGCAGTATTTT.

This clonotype turned up a few times. The chain recombines TRBV20-1 with TRBJ2-3, with 7 nucleotides matching TRBD1. Germline CDR1 reads DFQATT; CDR2 reads SNEGSKA (reference sequence). V trimming: 0 bases; J trimming: 4 bases; junction bases outside the gene matches: 7. The CDR3 is 15 residues long. In DNA, the CDR3 is TGCAGTGCTAGAGAACAGGGGATAATGGCAGATACGCAGTATTTT. Protein sequence: CSAREQGIMADTQYF.

This clonotype has ten or more counts. The gene calls are TRBV5-1 and TRBJ2-1; D is ambiguous. Germline CDR1 SGHRS, CDR2 YFSETQ. The CDR3 has 12 amino acids. Trimming stripped 2 bases from V and 7 bases from J, with 7 bases between. This CDR3 is CASSLRKNEQFF. Here the CDR3 DNA reads TGCGCCAGCAGCTTAAGGAAAAATGAGCAGTTCTTC. Using reference TRBV5-1 and TRBJ2-1 for the parts outside the CDR3, the full variable domain is KAGVTQTPRYLIKTRGQQVTLSCSPISGHRSVSWYQQTPGQGLQFLFEYFSETQRNKGNFPGRFSGRQFSNSRSEMNVSTLELGDSALYLCASSLRKNEQFFGPGTRLTVL.

This clonotype occurred many times. The chain recombines TRBV5-1 with TRBJ1-4, with TRBD1 matching over 7 bases. The CDR3 contains 13 residues. CDR1 and CDR2 from the germline V gene are SGHRS and YFSETQ. V shed 0 bases, J shed 7 bases, and the junction held 0 bases outside the gene matches. CDR3 region: CASSLGQGEKLFF. The CDR3 DNA is TGCGCCAGCAGCTTGGGACAGGGTGAAAAACTGTTTTTT.

This clonotype was recorded at least ten times. The V gene is TRBV7-2, the J gene TRBJ2-1; 7 bases match TRBD2. The CDR3 runs to 11 residues. Germline CDR1 is SGHTA and CDR2 is FQGNSA. The V gene end was trimmed by 3 bases and the J gene end by 14 bases; junction bases not matched to a gene: 4. DNA of the CDR3: TGTGCCAGCAGCTTCGGACTAGTGGAGTTCTTC. This gives the protein CASSFGLVEFF.

Comment on this clonotype: A single base separates this from a much larger clone, so it may be a read error. The chain combines TRBV7-8 with TRBJ2-4; D is uncertain. The CDR3 is 12 residues long. The V gene lost 8 bases and the J gene lost 8 bases, with 13 bases spanning the gap. Germline CDR1 reads SGHVS; CDR2 reads FQNEAQ. This chain's CDR3 is CASGVDRDIQYF. CDR3 nucleotides: TGTGCCAGCGGCGTAGACCGGGACATTCAGTACTTC.

This clonotype was recorded many times. The chain carries TRBV28 and TRBJ2-5; D gene unclear. This CDR3 is built from 13 residues. Trimming removed 2 bases at V and 5 bases at J, with 9 bases between. Germline-derived CDR1 and CDR2 are MDHEN and SYDVKM. Here the CDR3 reads CASSLQAAETQYF. In DNA, the CDR3 is TGTGCCAGCAGTTTACAGGCAGCGGAGACCCAGTACTTC.

As regards this clonotype: A much more abundant neighbour one base away suggests this may be a read error. The chain joins TRBV11-2 to TRBJ2-1, with 7 bases that match TRBD2. The CDR3 length is 15 residues. CDR1 and CDR2 from the germline V gene are SGHAT and FQNNGV. This CDR3 reads CVSSLLGGSYNEQFF. CDR3 nucleotides: TGTGTCAGCAGCCTCTTGGGAGGGTCCTACAATGAGCAGTTCTTC.

Worth noting for this clonotype: Given a much more abundant clone one base away, this may be a read error. The V and J genes are TRBV3-1 and TRBJ2-3; D gene uncertain. The V and J ends lost 1 base and 0 bases respectively, with 11 bases between them. The CDR3 sequence is 16 residues long. Germline-derived CDR1 and CDR2 are LGHDT and YNNKEL (reference sequence). Here the CDR3 DNA reads TGTGCCAGCAGCCAAGTTGATGAAACTAGCACAGATACGCAGTATTTT. Translating it yields CASSQVDETSTDTQYF.

This clonotype has a count of ten or more. DNA for the CDR3: TGCAGCGTTGAAGAGCGCCATTGGGGCTACACCTTC. This sequence encodes CSVEERHWGYTF. The chain employs TRBV29-1 and TRBJ1-2; D gene ambiguous. The germline V gene encodes CDR1 SQVTM and CDR2 ANQGSEA. There are 12 residues in the CDR3. Trimming took 0 bases from V and 8 from J, leaving 10 bases between them.